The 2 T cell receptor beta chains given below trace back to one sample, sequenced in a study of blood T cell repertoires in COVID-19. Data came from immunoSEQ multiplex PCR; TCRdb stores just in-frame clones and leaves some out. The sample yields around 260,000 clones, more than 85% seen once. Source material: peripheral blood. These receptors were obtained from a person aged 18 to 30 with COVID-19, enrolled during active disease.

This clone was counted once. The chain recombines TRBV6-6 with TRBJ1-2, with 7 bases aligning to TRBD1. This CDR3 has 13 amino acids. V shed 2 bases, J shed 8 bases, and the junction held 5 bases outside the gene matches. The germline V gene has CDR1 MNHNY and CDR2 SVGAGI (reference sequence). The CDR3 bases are TGTGCCAGCAGTTACGGGACAGTCGGGGGCTACACCTTC. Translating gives CASSYGTVGGYTF.

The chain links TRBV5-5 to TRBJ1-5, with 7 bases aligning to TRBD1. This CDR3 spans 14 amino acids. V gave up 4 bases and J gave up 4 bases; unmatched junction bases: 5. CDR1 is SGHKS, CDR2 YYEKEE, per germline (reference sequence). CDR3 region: CASSPGTDNQPQHF. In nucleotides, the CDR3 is TGTGCCAGCAGCCCCGGGACAGATAATCAGCCCCAGCATTTT.